What follows describes a single T cell receptor (beta chain). The data derive from a study of cytomegalovirus exposure and HLA in healthy donors. The PCR employed 60 Vbeta primers together with 13 Jbeta primers. The data were produced by immunoSEQ multiplex PCR, yet TCRdb's version contains in-frame clones alone and is incomplete. This sample contains about 210,000 clones. This CDR3 spans 15 amino acids. Trimming took 4 bases from V and 1 from J, leaving 12 bases between them. Germline V lookup: CDR1 SGHDT, CDR2 YYEEEE. This clonotype was sampled from a woman aged 30 to 39 in good health and CMV-seropositive. The chain combines TRBV5-6 with TRBJ1-3, with D unresolved. The sample consisted of PBMCs. The CDR3 DNA reads as TGTGCCAGCAGCGACCGGGGAGGATCTGGAAACACCATATATTTT. This translates into CASSDRGGSGNTIYF.